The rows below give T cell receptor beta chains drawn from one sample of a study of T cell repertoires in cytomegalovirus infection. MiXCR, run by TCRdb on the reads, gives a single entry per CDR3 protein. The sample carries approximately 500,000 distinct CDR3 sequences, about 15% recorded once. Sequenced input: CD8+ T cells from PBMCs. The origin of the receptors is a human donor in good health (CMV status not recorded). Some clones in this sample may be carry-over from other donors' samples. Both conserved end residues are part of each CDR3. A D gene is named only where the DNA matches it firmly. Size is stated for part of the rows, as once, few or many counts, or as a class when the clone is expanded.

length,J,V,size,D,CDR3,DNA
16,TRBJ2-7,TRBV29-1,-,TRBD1,CSVEVWKRDRGLEQYF,TGCAGCGTTGAAGTATGGAAGAGGGACAGGGGGCTTGAGCAGTACTTC
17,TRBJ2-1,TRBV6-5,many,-,CASSYLSKGRNYNEQFF,TGTGCCAGCAGTTACCTCTCTAAGGGGCGGAACTACAATGAGCAGTTCTTC
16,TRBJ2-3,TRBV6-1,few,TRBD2,CASSAGLAGPADTQYF,TGTGCCAGCAGTGCTGGACTAGCGGGGCCCGCAGATACGCAGTATTTT
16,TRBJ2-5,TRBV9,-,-,CASSVGNRVSQETQYF,TGTGCCAGCAGCGTAGGGAACAGGGTATCCCAAGAGACCCAGTACTTC
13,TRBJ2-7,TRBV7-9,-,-,CASSQPTGYEQYF,TGTGCCAGCAGCCAACCGACAGGCTACGAGCAGTACTTC
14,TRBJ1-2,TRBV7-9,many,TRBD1,CASSYKDRGDGYTF,TGTGCCAGCAGCTACAAGGACAGGGGCGATGGCTACACCTTC
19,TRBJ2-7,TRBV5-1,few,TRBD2,CASSLAGGAGGPSSYEQYF,TGCGCCAGCAGCTTGGCCGGAGGAGCGGGAGGTCCGAGCTCCTACGAGCAGTACTTC
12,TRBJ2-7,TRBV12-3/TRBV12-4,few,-,CASSRGSGEQYF,TGTGCCAGCAGTCGTGGGTCGGGCGAGCAGTACTTC
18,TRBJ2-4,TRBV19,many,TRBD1,CASSPTPRTGVEKNIQYF,TGTGCCAGTAGTCCGACTCCCCGGACAGGGGTGGAAAAAAACATTCAGTACTTC
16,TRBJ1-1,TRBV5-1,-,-,CASSLVFGQAVTEAFF,TGCGCCAGCAGCTTGGTTTTTGGTCAGGCGGTCACTGAAGCTTTCTTT
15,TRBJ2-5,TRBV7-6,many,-,CASSALGSFQETQYF,TGTGCCAGCAGCGCTTTAGGTTCGTTCCAAGAGACCCAGTACTTC
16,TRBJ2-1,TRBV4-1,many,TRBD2,CASSQEERGYYNEQFF,TGCGCCAGCAGCCAAGAGGAGCGGGGTTACTACAATGAGCAGTTCTTC
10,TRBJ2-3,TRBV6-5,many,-,CASKGDTQYF,TGTGCCAGCAAGGGAGATACGCAGTATTTT
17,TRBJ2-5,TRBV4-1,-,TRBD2,CASSQDASGGNQETQYF,TGCGCCAGCAGCCAAGATGCGAGCGGGGGGAACCAAGAGACCCAGTACTTC
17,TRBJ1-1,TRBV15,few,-,CATSSEPSSFMNTEAFF,TGTGCCACCAGCAGTGAACCTTCGTCTTTCATGAACACTGAAGCTTTCTTT
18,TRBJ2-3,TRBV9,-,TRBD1,CASSVAGTGGAGTDTQYF,TGTGCCAGCAGCGTAGCCGGGACAGGGGGCGCCGGCACAGATACGCAGTATTTT
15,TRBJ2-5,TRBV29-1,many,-,CSVVNQDGRLWTQYF,TGCAGCGTCGTTAATCAGGACGGTCGTCTTTGGACCCAGTACTTC
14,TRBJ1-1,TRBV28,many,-,CASSFWVKGTEAFF,TGTGCCAGCAGTTTTTGGGTTAAAGGCACTGAAGCTTTCTTT
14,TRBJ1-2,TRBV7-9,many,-,CASSSPRGGFGYTF,TGTGCCAGCAGCTCTCCCCGAGGGGGTTTTGGCTACACCTTC
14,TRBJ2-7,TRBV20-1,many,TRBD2,CSASDLAGPYEQYF,TGCAGTGCTAGCGACCTAGCGGGCCCTTACGAGCAGTACTTC
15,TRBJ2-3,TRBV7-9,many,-,CASSLWERPPDTQYF,TGTGCCAGCAGCTTGTGGGAGCGGCCCCCAGATACGCAGTATTTT
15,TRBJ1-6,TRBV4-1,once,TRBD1,CASSREQGPGSPLHF,TGCGCCAGCAGCCGAGAACAGGGGCCGGGCTCACCCCTCCACTTT
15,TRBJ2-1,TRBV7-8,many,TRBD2,CASSLRTSGLNEQFF,TGTGCCAGCAGTTTAAGGACTAGCGGCCTCAATGAGCAGTTCTTC
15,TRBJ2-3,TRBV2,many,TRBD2,CASSEVGLAGVTQYF,TGTGCCAGCAGTGAAGTTGGACTAGCGGGAGTTACGCAGTATTTT
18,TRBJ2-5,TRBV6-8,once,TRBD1,CASSYSKLARGRGETQYF,TGTGCCAGCAGTTACTCGAAATTGGCCAGGGGGCGTGGAGAGACCCAGTACTTC
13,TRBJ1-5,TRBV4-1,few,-,CASSRVSNQPQHF,TGCGCCAGCAGCCGTGTAAGCAATCAGCCCCAGCATTTT
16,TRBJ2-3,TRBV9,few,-,CASSVERTVSTDTQYF,TGTGCCAGCAGCGTCGAACGGACCGTGAGCACAGATACGCAGTATTTT
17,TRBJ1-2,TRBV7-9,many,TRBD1,CASSRGYRTGDNYGYTF,TGTGCCAGCAGCCGTGGCTACCGGACAGGGGACAACTATGGCTACACCTTC
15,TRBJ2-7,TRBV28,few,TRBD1,CASSATRDSSYEQYF,TGTGCCAGCAGTGCGACCCGGGACAGCTCCTACGAGCAGTACTTC
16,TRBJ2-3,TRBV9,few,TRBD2,CASSVGVAGRAGTQYF,TGTGCCAGCAGCGTGGGGGTGGCCGGGAGGGCCGGCACGCAGTATTTT
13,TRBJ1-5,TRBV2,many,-,CASSERTGQPQHF,TGTGCCAGCAGTGAGCGGACGGGGCAGCCCCAGCATTTT
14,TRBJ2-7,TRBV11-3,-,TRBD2,CASSPAGTSYEQYF,TGTGCCAGCAGCCCCGCCGGGACTAGCTACGAGCAGTACTTC
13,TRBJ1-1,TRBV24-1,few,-,CATSDGRTVEAFF,TGTGCCACCAGTGATGGACGGACCGTGGAAGCTTTCTTT
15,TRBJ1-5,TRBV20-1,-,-,CSATDSTDSNQPQHF,TGCAGTGCCACGGACAGCACAGATAGCAATCAGCCCCAGCATTTT
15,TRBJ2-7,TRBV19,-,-,CASSFGPPVAYEQYF,TGTGCCAGTAGTTTCGGGCCTCCGGTGGCCTACGAGCAGTACTTC
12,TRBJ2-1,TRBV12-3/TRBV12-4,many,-,CASSFQGGEQFF,TGTGCCAGCAGTTTTCAGGGTGGTGAGCAGTTCTTC
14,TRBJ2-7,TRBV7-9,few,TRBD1,CASSAPTGTYEQYF,TGTGCCAGCAGCGCCCCGACAGGGACCTACGAGCAGTACTTC
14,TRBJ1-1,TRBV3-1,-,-,CASSPYSSWTEAFF,TGTGCCAGCAGCCCCTACAGCAGTTGGACTGAAGCTTTCTTT
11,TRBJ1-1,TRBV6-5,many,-,CASSQYTEAFF,TGTGCCAGCAGTCAATACACTGAAGCTTTCTTT
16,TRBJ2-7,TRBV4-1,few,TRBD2,CASSQGASGPFYEQYF,TGCGCCAGCAGCCAAGGGGCTAGCGGGCCTTTCTACGAGCAGTACTTC
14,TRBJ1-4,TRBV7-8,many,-,CASSLVAKGEKLFF,TGTGCCAGCAGCTTAGTAGCTAAAGGAGAAAAACTGTTTTTT
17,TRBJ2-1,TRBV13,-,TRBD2,CASSLVGLAGGNNEQFF,TGTGCCAGCAGCTTAGTAGGACTAGCGGGGGGGAACAATGAGCAGTTCTTC
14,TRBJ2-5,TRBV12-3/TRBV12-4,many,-,CASSLASVGETQYF,TGTGCCAGCAGTTTGGCTAGCGTCGGGGAGACCCAGTACTTC
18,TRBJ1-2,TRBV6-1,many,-,CASSEYGLAGRLNYGYTF,TGTGCCAGCAGTGAATATGGTCTGGCAGGGAGGCTCAACTATGGCTACACCTTC
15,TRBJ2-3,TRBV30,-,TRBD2,CAWSVAGGRTDTQYF,TGTGCCTGGAGTGTGGCGGGAGGGCGCACAGATACGCAGTATTTT
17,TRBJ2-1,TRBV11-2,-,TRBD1,CASSLEGDRGIGNEQFF,TGTGCCAGCAGCTTAGAGGGGGACAGGGGGATAGGCAATGAGCAGTTCTTC
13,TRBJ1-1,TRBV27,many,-,CASTEGKGTEAFF,TGTGCCAGCACCGAAGGTAAAGGCACTGAAGCTTTCTTT
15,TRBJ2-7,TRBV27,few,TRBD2,CASRPALALSYEQYF,TGTGCCAGCCGCCCCGCACTAGCGCTGTCCTACGAGCAGTACTTC
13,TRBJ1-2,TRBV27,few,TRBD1,CASSRTGAYGYTF,TGTGCCAGCAGCAGAACAGGGGCCTATGGCTACACCTTC
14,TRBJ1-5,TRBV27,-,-,CASSLSTLGESQHF,TGTGCCAGCAGTTTATCGACCCTCGGAGAGTCCCAGCATTTT
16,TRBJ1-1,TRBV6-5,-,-,CASSPTLRIPNTEAFF,TGTGCCAGCAGTCCGACACTCAGGATACCGAACACTGAAGCTTTCTTT
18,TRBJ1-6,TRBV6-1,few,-,CASSEGERVEDFATPLHF,TGTGCCAGCAGTGAAGGGGAGAGGGTCGAGGATTTCGCGACACCCCTCCACTTT
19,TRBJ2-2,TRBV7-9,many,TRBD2,CASSLEPGLAGVFTGELFF,TGTGCCAGCAGCTTAGAACCGGGACTAGCGGGGGTTTTCACCGGGGAGCTGTTTTTT
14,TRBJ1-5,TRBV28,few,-,CASGGLYSNQPQHF,TGTGCCAGCGGCGGGCTGTATAGCAATCAGCCCCAGCATTTT
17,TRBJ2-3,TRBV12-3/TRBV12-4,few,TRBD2,CASSLPGTSGSRYTQYF,TGTGCCAGCAGTCTTCCCGGGACTAGCGGTAGCAGGTATACGCAGTATTTT
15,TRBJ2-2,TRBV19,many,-,CASLRGAILTGELFF,TGTGCCAGTCTGAGGGGGGCGATTCTCACCGGGGAGCTGTTTTTT
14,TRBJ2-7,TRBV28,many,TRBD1,CASLSGTGAYEQYF,TGTGCCAGCCTCTCCGGGACAGGCGCTTACGAGCAGTACTTC
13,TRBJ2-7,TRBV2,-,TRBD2,CASRGLVFYEQYF,TGTGCCAGCAGAGGACTAGTCTTTTACGAGCAGTACTTC
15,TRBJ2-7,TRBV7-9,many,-,CASSSDTKINYEQYF,TGTGCCAGCAGCTCGGACACGAAGATTAACTACGAGCAGTACTTC
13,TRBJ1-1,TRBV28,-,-,CASRESSGTEAFF,TGTGCCAGCAGGGAGTCGTCCGGCACTGAAGCTTTCTTT